Following are 29 T cell receptor beta chains from one sample sequenced in a study of T cells in Graves' hyperthyroidism and ophthalmopathy. Amplified TCR beta CDR3 regions came from RNA transcripts. A first-round RT-PCR of the TCR CDR3 used the HTBI primer set. TCRdb re-called the multiplex PCR reads with MiXCR, one entry per CDR3 protein. Among some 490,000 distinct CDR3 sequences, about 16% were seen once, and the ten largest hold approximately 32%. The sequencing sample was made of blood. The receptors were gathered from a woman between 25 and 40 years old with Graves' ophthalmopathy.

Many counts were recorded for this clonotype. The chain is built from TRBV5-1 and TRBJ2-6; 7 positions match TRBD1. V lost 6 bases to trimming and J lost 0 bases; unmatched junction nucleotides: 9. Germline V gene data show CDR1 as SGHRS and CDR2 as YFSETQ. The CDR3 is 17 residues long. In nucleotides, the CDR3 is TGCGCCAGCACCCGAGGGGGCGGCGTCTCTGGGGCCAACGTCCTGACTTTC. Translating gives CASTRGGGVSGANVLTF.

This clonotype appeared many times. The V call is TRBV5-1, the J call TRBJ2-7; possibly TRBD1 for D (6 bases). Germline V gene lookup returns CDR1 SGHRS and CDR2 YFSETQ. Trimming shortened V by 3 bases and J by 5 bases, and 12 bases separated the two germline ends. This CDR3 is 13 amino acids long. CDR3 region: CASSSDTGNEQYF. The CDR3, as DNA: TGCGCCAGCAGCTCGGATACAGGGAACGAGCAGTACTTC.

This clonotype turned up a few times. One junction end disagrees with the germline gene, perhaps due to a read error. The J gene is TRBJ2-7, the V gene TRBV20-1, with D tentatively TRBD2 (6 bases). The CDR3 is 12 amino acids. Germline lookup yields CDR1 DFQATT and CDR2 SNEGSKA (reference sequence). Here the CDR3 DNA reads TGCAGTGCTAGCGGGAGCTCCTACGGGCAGTACTTC. It codes for CSASGSSYGQYF.

The V call is TRBV7-2, the J call TRBJ1-4, with a weak D call TRBD1 (5 bases). Trimming cost V 5 bases and J 5 bases, with 12 bases left between them. Germline V CDR1 and CDR2: SGHTA, FQGNSA. This CDR3 comprises 14 residues. This chain's CDR3 is CASSAGHLNEKLFF. DNA for the CDR3: TGTGCCAGCAGCGCCGGACATTTAAATGAAAAACTGTTTTTT.

This clonotype has a count of ten or more. V gene TRBV20-1 combines with J gene TRBJ2-7; 12 nucleotides agree with TRBD2. V lost 0 bases, J lost 4 bases, and 1 base stayed unmatched. The CDR3 covers 14 residues. The V gene's germline CDR1 is DFQATT and CDR2 SNEGSKA (reference sequence). The CDR3 DNA reads as TGCAGTGCTAGAGAGACTAGCGGGAGATACGAGCAGTACTTC. It encodes CSARETSGRYEQYF.

This clonotype has at least ten counts. V and J are TRBV12-3 or TRBV12-4 and TRBJ1-2, with TRBD1 as a possible D gene (6 bases). This CDR3 comprises 13 residues. Trimming took off 2 bases at V and 6 bases at J, with 10 bases between the two ends. DNA for the CDR3: TGTGCCAGCAGTTTACAGGGGCGGGATGGCTACACCTTC. Translating gives CASSLQGRDGYTF.

This clonotype was observed many times. The V and J genes are TRBV3-1 and TRBJ1-1; D is ambiguous. CDR3 length: 14 residues. The germline gives CDR1 LGHDT, CDR2 YNNKEL (reference sequence). Trimming stripped 3 bases from V and 5 bases from J, with 13 bases between. CDR3 bases: TGTGCCAGCAGCCACGGTTACGTTGATACTGAAGCTTTCTTT. Translating gives CASSHGYVDTEAFF.

This clonotype was seen at least ten times. The rearrangement links TRBV7-2 to TRBJ2-1, with TRBD2 matching 7 bases. Germline CDR1 and CDR2: SGHTA and FQGNSA. After removal of 5 bases from V and 3 bases from J, the junction contained 10 bases not matched to a gene. The CDR3 is 16 amino acids. Here the CDR3 reads CASSLISGSSYNEQFF. DNA of the CDR3: TGTGCCAGCAGCCTCATTAGCGGGTCCAGCTACAATGAGCAGTTCTTC.

The rearrangement links TRBV18 to TRBJ2-2; possibly TRBD1 for D (5 bases). Between the trimmed V and J ends, which lost 5 bases and 7 bases, there was a span of 11 bases. The CDR3 sequence is 13 residues long. Germline V CDR1 and CDR2: KGHSH, LQKENI. The CDR3 loop reads CASSTLDSGELFF. The CDR3 coding sequence is TGTGCCAGCTCAACATTAGACAGCGGGGAGCTGTTTTTT.

The table lists this clonotype with many counts. V and J are TRBV6-1 and TRBJ1-1, with 7 nucleotides matching TRBD1. There are 14 residues in the CDR3. The trim removed 11 bases at V and 4 bases at J, leaving 13 bases unmatched. Germline CDR1 MNHNS, CDR2 SASEGT. As DNA, the CDR3 is TGTGCCGCCAAGACAGGGATTGGTGGCACTGAAGCTTTCTTT. The encoded protein is CAAKTGIGGTEAFF.

The sample holds many counts of this clonotype. The J gene is TRBJ1-1, the V gene TRBV7-2, with D perhaps TRBD1 (6 bases). Germline V gene data show CDR1 as SGHTA and CDR2 as FQGNSA. V gave up 5 bases and J gave up 6 bases, with 19 bases separating them. The CDR3 runs 15 residues. The CDR3 spells CASSARLGGAAEAFF. CDR3 coding DNA: TGTGCCAGCAGCGCGCGACTGGGGGGGGCCGCTGAAGCTTTCTTT.

This clonotype was counted a few times. This chain joins TRBV20-1 and TRBJ1-2, with D unresolved. Trimming removed 5 bases from V and 8 bases from J, with 21 bases in between. The CDR3 spans 14 residues. CDR1 DFQATT and CDR2 SNEGSKA come from the germline V gene (reference sequence). The CDR3 sequence: CSAPRINSPMGYTF. The DNA for the CDR3 is TGCAGTGCTCCCAGGATAAACAGTCCTATGGGCTACACCTTC.

On this clonotype itself: At one boundary the junction diverges from the germline segment, which might be a read error. This chain joins TRBV2 and TRBJ2-6; TRBD2 matches 8 bases. The germline CDR1 and CDR2 sequences are SNHLY and FYNNEI. The CDR3 length is 18 residues. The CDR3 region has the DNA TGTGCCAACAAAAAAACGGAGCGGGAGCAGTCCGGGGTCAACGTCCTGACTTTC. Translating gives CANKKTEREQSGVNVLTF.

The J gene is TRBJ2-2, the V gene TRBV12-3 or TRBV12-4; TRBD1 agrees at 9 bases. With V trimmed by 8 bases and J by 6 bases, 16 bases remained unmatched. This CDR3 contains 17 residues. CDR3 loop: CASATPPGQGPSGELFF. CDR3 DNA: TGTGCCAGCGCGACCCCCCCGGGACAGGGACCGTCCGGGGAGCTGTTTTTT.

The V and J genes are TRBV3-1 and TRBJ2-5; D gene ambiguous. The ends were cut back, 1 base at V and 2 bases at J, with 11 bases in the middle. The CDR3 sequence is 15 residues long. Germline loops: CDR1 LGHDT, CDR2 YNNKEL (reference sequence). CDR3 loop: CASSQAYGNQETQYF. In DNA, the CDR3 is TGTGCCAGCAGCCAAGCTTACGGTAATCAAGAGACCCAGTACTTC.

This clonotype has at least ten counts. CDR3 DNA: TGCAGTGCTAGGGACAGCTCCTACGAGCAGTACTTC. Translated, it gives CSARDSSYEQYF. The chain employs TRBV20-1 and TRBJ2-7, with a weak D call TRBD1 (6 bases). Germline assignment: CDR1 DFQATT and CDR2 SNEGSKA (reference sequence). V gave up 3 bases and J gave up 0 bases, with 6 bases separating them. This CDR3 contains 12 residues.

This clonotype was seen a few times. The J gene is TRBJ1-5, the V gene TRBV10-1; D remains unclear. The CDR3 loop spans 15 amino acids. V lost 7 bases and J 6 bases, leaving 19 bases between the germline ends. Looked up from germline, CDR1 is WNHNN and CDR2 is SYGVQD (reference sequence). CDR3 DNA: TGCGCCAGCAAAGTCTCGAAGCAGTACGGTCAGCCCCAGCATTTT. Protein sequence: CASKVSKQYGQPQHF.

This clonotype was seen repeatedly, ten times or more. This chain connects TRBV11-3 to TRBJ1-5; D gene uncertain. The length of the CDR3 is 14 residues. V shed 5 bases and J shed 3 bases, with 11 bases lying between them. Germline V gene sequence: CDR1 SGHNT, CDR2 YENEEA. The CDR3 sequence: CASSVDGPNQPQHF. CDR3 sequence (DNA): TGTGCCAGCAGCGTCGACGGTCCCAATCAGCCCCAGCATTTT.

In this sample, this clonotype turned up many times. This sequence joins TRBV5-1 and TRBJ1-1; perhaps TRBD1 as D (6 bases). The CDR3 covers 13 residues. The V end lost 3 bases, the J end lost 3 bases, and 9 bases lay between the germline ends. Germline lookup yields CDR1 SGHRS and CDR2 YFSETQ. The CDR3 is CASSSDSYTEAFF. The CDR3 DNA follows: TGCGCCAGCAGCTCGGACAGTTACACTGAAGCTTTCTTT.

This clonotype occurred many times. The V and J genes are TRBV2 and TRBJ2-7; 11 positions agree with TRBD2. Trimming at V came to 7 bases and at J to 2 bases, leaving 4 bases not matched to a gene. The CDR3 spans 14 residues. The V gene's germline CDR1 is SNHLY and CDR2 FYNNEI. The CDR3: CASKPTSGTYEQYF. DNA of the CDR3: TGTGCCAGCAAACCGACTAGCGGGACCTACGAGCAGTACTTC.

There are many counts of this clonotype. The CDR3 DNA sequence: TGTGCCAGCAGCTTAGGCGGGGTGAAAAAAGAGACCCAGTACTTC. Protein sequence: CASSLGGVKKETQYF. V is TRBV7-2 and J is TRBJ2-5; D possibly corresponds to TRBD2 (6 bases). The CDR3 contains 15 residues. The germline V gene encodes CDR1 SGHTA and CDR2 FQGNSA. V was shortened by 1 base and J by 3 bases, with 12 bases between the two germline ends.

The chain couples TRBV7-9 to TRBJ2-1, with 7 nucleotides matching TRBD2. V shed 3 bases and J 9 bases; nucleotides not matched to a gene: 20. CDR3 length equals 18 residues. Germline V gene sequence: CDR1 SEHNR, CDR2 FQNEAQ (reference sequence). CDR3 in amino acids: CASSFSEGTTIGRGEQFF. The CDR3 coding sequence is TGTGCCAGCAGCTTTAGTGAGGGGACTACTATTGGGAGAGGTGAGCAGTTCTTC.

This chain links TRBV6-1 with TRBJ1-2, with TRBD1 as a possible D gene (5 bases). CDR3 length equals 16 residues. CDR1 and CDR2 (germline): MNHNS, SASEGT. The ends were cut back, 5 bases at V and 6 bases at J, with 22 bases in the middle. The CDR3 loop reads CASSRWGGSPEDGYTF. DNA of the CDR3: TGTGCCAGCAGTCGTTGGGGGGGTTCCCCCGAGGATGGCTACACCTTC.

This clonotype was recorded a few times. The J gene is TRBJ2-7, the V gene TRBV28, with 7 bases lining up with TRBD1. Germline CDR1 reads MDHEN; CDR2 reads SYDVKM. J gave up 1 base and V 3 bases, and 6 bases lay outside the gene matches. The CDR3 is 15 residues long. Here the CDR3 reads CASSFADRYSYEQYF. The DNA for the CDR3 is TGTGCCAGCAGTTTCGCGGACAGGTATTCCTACGAGCAGTACTTC. The whole variable domain, remainder taken from reference TRBV28 and TRBJ2-7, is DVKVTQSSRYLVKRTGEKVFLECVQDMDHENMFWYRQDPGLGLRLIYFSYDVKMKEKGDIPEGYSVSREKKERFSLILESASTNQTSMYLCASSFADRYSYEQYFGPGTRLTVT.

The sample holds many counts of this clonotype. V gene TRBV29-1 combines with J gene TRBJ2-7; either TRBD1 or TRBD2 may fit D (5 bases each). Between the trimmed V and J ends, which lost 4 bases and 6 bases, there was a span of 10 bases. The germline gives CDR1 SQVTM, CDR2 ANQGSEA. The length of the CDR3 is 11 residues. Written as DNA, the CDR3 is TGCAGCGTTGTGAGGGGTCTCGAGCAGTACTTC. Translation: CSVVRGLEQYF.

V and J are TRBV6-2 or TRBV6-3 and TRBJ2-3; 7 bases are shared with TRBD1. Germline lookup yields CDR1 MNHEY and CDR2 SVGEGT. V trimming: 5 bases; J trimming: 7 bases; junction bases outside the gene matches: 12. CDR3 size: 15 residues. The CDR3 reads CASSTPGQLKNTQYF. CDR3 nucleotides: TGTGCCAGCAGTACCCCGGGACAGTTAAAAAATACGCAGTATTTT.

In its sample, this clonotype was seen many times. The chain uses TRBV4-1 and TRBJ2-3, with D uncertain. V was cut by 1 base and J by 5 bases, with 16 bases left in between. The length of the CDR3 is 16 residues. From germline, CDR1 is MGHRA and CDR2 YSYEKL. In DNA form, the CDR3 reads TGCGCCAGCAGCCAAGGCGTCAGAGGCCTCGAAGATACGCAGTATTTT. Its translation is CASSQGVRGLEDTQYF.

J is TRBJ2-2 and V is TRBV6-2 or TRBV6-3; the match to TRBD2 covers 15 bases. Per germline, CDR1 MNHEY and CDR2 SVGEGT. The V segment lost 4 bases and the J segment 6 bases; nucleotides outside the gene matches: 9. CDR3 length: 18 amino acids. This CDR3 is CASSFVGGLAGGPGELFF. As DNA, the CDR3 is TGTGCCAGCAGTTTCGTTGGGGGACTAGCGGGAGGTCCCGGGGAGCTGTTTTTT.

This rearrangement joins TRBV25-1 to TRBJ1-4; D possibly corresponds to TRBD1 (6 bases). The CDR3 contains 12 residues. Trimming left V 7 bases short and J 6 bases short, with 9 bases between. Per germline, CDR1 MGHDK and CDR2 SYGVNS. CDR3 nucleotide sequence: TGTGCCAGCACGTCAGGGGATGAAAAACTGTTTTTT. Translation: CASTSGDEKLFF. Looking up the rest from reference TRBV25-1 and TRBJ1-4 gives the full variable domain: EADIYQTPRYLVIGTGKKITLECSQTMGHDKMYWYQQDPGMELHLIHYSYGVNSTEKGDLSSESTVSRIRTEHFPLTLESARPSHTSQYLCASTSGDEKLFFGSGTQLSVL.